A single sample is the source of the 2 T cell receptor beta chains below, sequenced in a study of T cell responses to AZD1222 COVID-19 vaccine. This table comes from immunoSEQ multiplex PCR, and its TCRdb copy is limited to in-frame clones, with some not included. This sample has fewer than 120,000 clones, with approximately 90% found just once. The source material was peripheral blood, sampled on day 0 of AZD1222 vaccination. These receptors were taken from an adult in good health.

The J gene is TRBJ1-2, the V gene TRBV30; D unclear. V shed 0 bases and J shed 6 bases, with 5 bases lying between them. The CDR3 sequence is 11 residues long. Germline lookup yields CDR1 GTSNPN and CDR2 SVGIG (reference sequence). The CDR3 DNA sequence: TGTGCCTGGAGTGTAATGCATGGCTACACCTTC. Its protein is CAWSVMHGYTF. Full variable domain (missing parts from reference TRBV30 and TRBJ1-2): SQTIHQWPATLVQPVGSPLSLECTVEGTSNPNLYWYRQAAGRGLQLLFYSVGIGQISSEVPQNLSASRPQDRQFILSSKKLLLSDSGFYLCAWSVMHGYTFGSGTRLTVV.

The chain uses TRBV19 and TRBJ2-2, with D tentatively TRBD1 (6 bases). Germline-derived CDR1 and CDR2 are LNHDA and SQIVND (reference sequence). The CDR3 runs to 15 residues. The V gene lost 3 bases and the J gene lost 1 base, with 9 bases spanning the gap. The CDR3 loop is CASSMGTRNTGELFF. CDR3 sequence (DNA): TGTGCCAGTAGTATGGGGACAAGGAACACCGGGGAGCTGTTTTTT.